These 17 T cell receptor beta chains originate from one sample sequenced in a study of shared clonotypes between healthy human individuals. The protocol was immunoSEQ multiplex PCR, while the TCRdb copy is restricted to in-frame clones and leaves out a portion. This table holds just over 2,000,000 clones, 85% to 95% found once. Sequencing was done on a sample of naive CD4+ T cells sorted from blood. Subset reported: CD45RA+ positively selected. The receptors were sampled from a man aged 18 to 29 in good health.

The chain uses TRBV6-1 and TRBJ1-6; D remains unclear. This CDR3 has 16 amino acids. Germline-derived CDR1 and CDR2 are MNHNS and SASEGT. V gave up 2 bases and J gave up 0 bases, with 8 bases separating them. CDR3: CASSEQERSYNSPLHF. The CDR3 DNA sequence: TGTGCCAGCAGTGAACAGGAGCGCTCCTATAATTCACCCCTCCACTTT.

The V gene is TRBV5-1, the J gene TRBJ2-4; unclear D gene. Germline loops: CDR1 SGHRS, CDR2 YFSETQ. This CDR3 spans 15 amino acids. V lost 0 bases and J 0 bases, leaving 7 bases between the germline ends. CDR3 bases: TGCGCCAGCAGCTTGGAGGGTATAGCCAAAAACATTCAGTACTTC. As protein: CASSLEGIAKNIQYF. The full variable domain, completed using reference TRBV5-1 and TRBJ2-4, is KAGVTQTPRYLIKTRGQQVTLSCSPISGHRSVSWYQQTPGQGLQFLFEYFSETQRNKGNFPGRFSGRQFSNSRSEMNVSTLELGDSALYLCASSLEGIAKNIQYFGAGTRLSVL.

This clone was seen at least ten times. This chain uses TRBV21-1 with TRBJ2-3; no check of the table's D call, TRBD2, against the DNA was made. TRBV21-1 is classified as a pseudogene. There are 13 residues in the CDR3. This CDR3 reads CASSKAGGDTQYF. DNA of the CDR3: TGTGCCAGCAGCAAAGCGGGAGGGGATACGCAGTATTTT.

As regards this clone: The sample has other DNA sequences that encode this CDR3 too. The rearrangement uses TRBV7-9 and TRBJ1-2; D is unresolved. Trimming pared 1 base from V and 2 bases from J, leaving 2 bases between. Germline V gene sequence: CDR1 SEHNR, CDR2 FQNEAQ (reference sequence). The CDR3 covers 12 residues. The CDR3 DNA is TGTGCCAGCAGCTTAGTCAACTATGGCTACACCTTC. As protein: CASSLVNYGYTF.

The chain uses TRBV6-5 and TRBJ1-6; D remains ambiguous. The V gene lost 5 bases and the J gene lost 8 bases, with 13 bases spanning the gap. The germline CDR1 and CDR2 sequences are MNHEY and SVGAGI. This CDR3 has 14 amino acids. The CDR3 loop is CASSTGPLDSPLHF. The CDR3 DNA reads as TGTGCCAGCAGTACTGGGCCCTTGGATTCACCCCTCCACTTT.

The chain combines TRBV7-9 with TRBJ1-1, with TRBD1 identical over 7 bases. With V trimmed by 7 bases and J by 1 base, 0 bases remained unmatched. This CDR3 has 12 residues. Germline loops: CDR1 SEHNR, CDR2 FQNEAQ (reference sequence). The CDR3 nucleotides read TGTGCCAGCACAGGGGGGAACACTGAAGCTTTCTTT. Translated, it gives CASTGGNTEAFF.

V is TRBV6-6 and J is TRBJ1-2; 7 bases fit TRBD1. The germline V gene has CDR1 MNHNY and CDR2 SVGAGI (reference sequence). This CDR3 contains 15 residues. V lost 2 bases, J lost 3 bases, and 6 bases stayed unmatched. CDR3 loop: CASSYGQGEDYGYTF. The CDR3 DNA follows: TGTGCCAGCAGTTACGGGCAGGGGGAGGACTATGGCTACACCTTC.

The rearrangement uses TRBV10-3 and TRBJ1-2; D might be TRBD1 (5 bases). From germline, CDR1 is ENHRY and CDR2 SYGVKD. The V and J ends lost 3 bases and 0 bases respectively, with 8 bases between them. This CDR3 spans 14 amino acids. CDR3 amino acids: CAISDRGTNYGYTF. CDR3 bases: TGTGCCATCAGTGATCGGGGGACTAACTATGGCTACACCTTC.

This chain links TRBV30 with TRBJ1-4; possibly TRBD1 for D (6 bases). Germline V gene sequence: CDR1 GTSNPN, CDR2 SVGIG (reference sequence). The V end lost 1 base, the J end lost 5 bases, and 11 bases lay between the germline ends. The CDR3 covers 14 residues. CDR3: CAWSAGTPNEKLFF. CDR3 nucleotides: TGTGCCTGGAGTGCCGGGACACCCAATGAAAAACTGTTTTTT.

The chain uses TRBV30 and TRBJ2-1; D is unresolved. CDR3 size: 12 residues. Germline CDR1 GTSNPN, CDR2 SVGIG (reference sequence). V lost 2 bases to trimming and J lost 4 bases, with 6 bases between them. CDR3 loop: CAWSPAYNEQFF. CDR3 bases: TGTGCCTGGAGTCCTGCGTACAATGAGCAGTTCTTC. Variable domain in full (rest from reference TRBV30 and TRBJ2-1): SQTIHQWPATLVQPVGSPLSLECTVEGTSNPNLYWYRQAAGRGLQLLFYSVGIGQISSEVPQNLSASRPQDRQFILSSKKLLLSDSGFYLCAWSPAYNEQFFGPGTRLTVL.

The V gene is TRBV5-5, the J gene TRBJ2-2; D might be TRBD1 (6 bases). Germline-derived CDR1 and CDR2 are SGHKS and YYEKEE (reference sequence). V was trimmed by 4 bases and J by 5 bases, leaving 9 bases between them. This CDR3 region has 13 residues. The CDR3 is CASSGQPTGELFF. CDR3 in DNA: TGTGCCAGCAGCGGACAGCCGACCGGGGAGCTGTTTTTT.

The chain employs TRBV6-6 and TRBJ2-2, with D unresolved. The CDR3 runs 13 residues. Looked up from germline, CDR1 is MNHNY and CDR2 is SVGAGI (reference sequence). V was shortened by 1 base and J by 6 bases, with 6 bases between the two germline ends. CDR3 coding DNA: TGTGCCAGCAGTTACTACGCGTCCGGGGAGCTGTTTTTT. It translates to CASSYYASGELFF.

The chain employs TRBV7-2 and TRBJ1-2; 11 positions agree with TRBD1. The CDR3 has 15 amino acids. Germline CDR1 SGHTA, CDR2 FQGNSA. Trimming at V came to 1 base and at J to 7 bases, leaving 5 bases not matched to a gene. The CDR3: CASSLEGQGAVGYTF. The CDR3 nucleotides read TGTGCCAGCAGCTTAGAAGGACAGGGGGCGGTTGGCTACACCTTC.

The rearrangement uses TRBV30 and TRBJ2-7; the D is unclear. V dropped 1 base and J dropped 5 bases, with 6 bases sitting between them. There are 11 residues in the CDR3. The V gene's germline CDR1 is GTSNPN and CDR2 SVGIG (reference sequence). The DNA of the CDR3 is TGTGCCTGGAGTGGGTCGGACGAGCAGTACTTC. Amino acid sequence: CAWSGSDEQYF.

V is TRBV2 and J is TRBJ2-4, with 8 bases lining up with TRBD1. CDR3 length: 14 residues. With 5 bases clipped from V and 4 bases from J, the junction kept 4 bases outside the gene matches. Germline-derived CDR1 and CDR2 are SNHLY and FYNNEI. In nucleotides, the CDR3 is TGTGCCAGCAGTTCCCGGGACAGGAAAAACATTCAGTACTTC. Protein: CASSSRDRKNIQYF.

J is TRBJ2-1 and V is TRBV5-1, with a weak D call TRBD2 (6 bases). The CDR3 contains 15 residues. The V end lost 4 bases, the J end lost 4 bases, and 15 bases lay between the germline ends. Germline CDR1 reads SGHRS; CDR2 reads YFSETQ. The CDR3 DNA is TGCGCCAGCAGCACGGCCGGGACTCAGTACAATGAGCAGTTCTTC. This codes for CASSTAGTQYNEQFF.

The rearrangement joins TRBV5-6 to TRBJ1-2; D is unresolved. The CDR3 consists of 13 residues. The germline gives CDR1 SGHDT, CDR2 YYEEEE. Trimming took 4 bases from V and 4 from J, leaving 11 bases between them. CDR3 protein: CASSLPGSYGYTF. In nucleotides, the CDR3 is TGTGCCAGCAGCCTTCCGGGGTCCTATGGCTACACCTTC.